One and the same sample provided the 3 T cell receptor beta chains below, sequenced in a study of shared clonotypes between healthy human individuals. Sequencing was performed with immunoSEQ multiplex PCR; in TCRdb, only in-frame clones are kept and a portion is missing. The sample has over 400,000 clones, 70% to 80% seen once. The sequenced sample was PBMCs. All receptors come from a woman aged 40 to 50 in good health. Some clones in this sample may be carry-over from other donors' samples.

The chain carries TRBV27 and TRBJ2-4, with TRBD1 as a possible D gene (6 bases). V gave up 7 bases and J gave up 0 bases, with 13 bases separating them. The CDR3 covers 15 residues. Germline V gene data show CDR1 as MNHEY and CDR2 as SMNVEV (reference sequence). The CDR3 loop is CASTAWTVAKNIQYF. The CDR3 DNA follows: TGTGCCAGCACAGCCTGGACAGTAGCCAAAAACATTCAGTACTTC.

This chain links TRBV18 with TRBJ2-2; maybe TRBD2 (5 bases). Trimming removed 1 base from V and 11 bases from J, with 20 bases in between. Germline CDR1 reads KGHSH; CDR2 reads LQKENI. The CDR3 totals 16 residues. The CDR3 coding sequence is TGTGCCAGCTCACCACGGCGGGCCCTTTCGGAAGTCGAGCTGTTTTTT. Its protein is CASSPRRALSEVELFF.

This chain joins TRBV28 and TRBJ2-5; the D is unclear. The DNA end is more similar to TRBJ2-7, so the J call may be wrong. The CDR3 is made up of 15 amino acids. The germline gives CDR1 MDHEN, CDR2 SYDVKM. The chain's CDR3 is CASSLFRAKTYEQYF. In nucleotides, the CDR3 is TGTGCCAGCAGTTTATTCAGAGCTAAAACCTACGAGCAGTACTTC.